This T cell receptor (beta chain) was found in a study of CD8 T cells in ankylosing spondylitis. The CDR3 runs 12 residues. Trimming cost V 4 bases and J 11 bases; bases outside gene matches: 8. Germline V gene data show CDR1 as DFQATT and CDR2 as SNEGSKA (reference sequence). This clonotype was found many times. Its antigen is still unknown. Study-level points and caveats: Disease-linked clones reportedly concentrated significantly in matched ankylosing spondylitis synovial fluid. Within ankylosing spondylitis blood, a TCR beta motif made up of roughly eight highly homologous variants appeared to be characteristic.

TCRdb called the 5' RACE reads again in MiXCR, with one record for every CDR3 protein. The sample records 250,000 or so distinct CDR3 sequences, more than 20% being singletons. The sequencing sample was made of blood, either unsorted or a sorted T cell fraction (not recorded which). This chain uses TRBV20-1 with TRBJ2-3; 8 nucleotides align to TRBD2. The sequence came from a male donor with ankylosing spondylitis or in good health (not recorded which). This chain's CDR3 is CSAIGGLGKQYF. CDR3 DNA: TGCAGTGCTATCGGGGGACTAGGGAAGCAGTATTTT.